This T cell receptor beta chain derives from a study of blood T cell repertoires in COVID-19. Turning to the study itself: Samples taken during acute and convalescent COVID-19 were collected in the United States, Italy and Spain.

Per the study methods: Amplification from reference gene primers served as the basis for estimated nucleated cell counts. The repertoire was sequenced with immunoSEQ multiplex PCR; TCRdb's copy has only in-frame clones and lacks some. The V and J calls and clone size are taken from that table; D and trimming were inferred from the DNA. This sample has fewer than 200,000 clones, with 60% to 85% found just once. CDR1 is SGHTA and CDR2 is FQGTGA in the germline V gene. CDR3 length: 14 amino acids. Trimming shortened V by 2 bases and J by 3 bases, and 10 bases separated the two germline ends. This chain joins TRBV7-3 and TRBJ2-5; TRBD2 is a possible D gene (7 bases). The specimen sequenced was peripheral blood. This TCR was sampled from a man aged 55 to 70 with acute or convalescent COVID-19. The CDR3 sequence: CASSLWGGEETQYF. The CDR3 DNA is TGTGCCAGCAGCTTATGGGGGGGCGAAGAGACCCAGTACTTC. The full variable domain, completed using reference TRBV7-3 and TRBJ2-5, is GAGVSQTPSNKVTEKGKYVELRCDPISGHTALYWYRQSLGQGPEFLIYFQGTGAADDSGLPNDRFFAVRPEGSVSTLKIQRTERGDSAVYLCASSLWGGEETQYFGPGTRLLVL.